The 19 T cell receptor beta chains below come from one sample, sequenced in a study of blood T cell repertoires in COVID-19 (dated by TCRdb to the early 2020s). The receptor library was made with the immunoSEQ multiplex PCR assay. TCRdb provides this immuneACCESS table in a form limited to in-frame rearrangements. Some clones are lacking; in checked studies, under half of them reflect an unresolved V gene, and why the rest are absent is not known. Across this sample there are about 300,000 clones, with around 89% seen only once. The ten top clones hold 1.5% to 2% of the sample. The sample was peripheral blood. Receptor source: a woman aged 25 to 45 with COVID-19, enrolled during active disease.

This chain joins TRBV9 and TRBJ2-1, with D maybe TRBD1 (6 bases). The CDR3 consists of 15 residues. CDR1 and CDR2 from the germline V gene are SGDLS and YYNGEE. Deletions cut 3 bases from V and 4 bases from J, with 14 bases between. Here the CDR3 reads CASSDLGTPYNEQFF. Written as DNA, the CDR3 is TGTGCCAGCAGCGATTTGGGGACACCTTACAATGAGCAGTTCTTC. The full variable domain, rest sourced from reference TRBV9 and TRBJ2-1, is DSGVTQTPKHLITATGQRVTLRCSPRSGDLSVYWYQQSLDQGLQFLIQYYNGEERAKGNILERFSAQQFPDLHSELNLSSLELGDSALYFCASSDLGTPYNEQFFGPGTRLTVL.

The gene calls are TRBV18 and TRBJ1-6; D may be TRBD1 (5 bases). The germline CDR1 and CDR2 sequences are KGHSH and LQKENI. This CDR3 has 15 residues. Trimming took off 3 bases at V and 3 bases at J, with 9 bases between the two ends. The CDR3 DNA follows: TGTGCCAGCTCACCGGGACTGAACTATAATTCACCCCTCCACTTT. This codes for CASSPGLNYNSPLHF.

This clone was found a few times. The chain links TRBV4-1 to TRBJ1-1, with 7 bases aligning to TRBD1. The CDR3 is 14 amino acids. Looked up from germline, CDR1 is MGHRA and CDR2 is YSYEKL. V shed 2 bases, J shed 2 bases, and the junction held 2 bases outside the gene matches. CDR3 coding DNA: TGCGCCAGCAGCCAAAGACAGGGAAACACTGAAGCTTTCTTT. This translates into CASSQRQGNTEAFF.

The rearrangement links TRBV30 to TRBJ1-2; D unclear. V was trimmed by 2 bases and J by 4 bases, leaving 14 bases between them. Germline V gene sequence: CDR1 GTSNPN, CDR2 SVGIG (reference sequence). CDR3 length: 14 residues. DNA of the CDR3: TGTGCCTGGAGTAATTCGGTTATCCTCTATGGCTACACCTTC. Translated, it gives CAWSNSVILYGYTF.

The gene calls are TRBV27 and TRBJ1-5; a possible D gene is TRBD1 (6 bases). The CDR3 loop spans 13 amino acids. With 4 bases removed from V and 6 bases from J, the gap between germline ends came to 10 bases. Germline V lookup: CDR1 MNHEY, CDR2 SMNVEV (reference sequence). The CDR3 region has the DNA TGTGCCAGCAGTTCAGGGGTTGGTCAGCCCCAGCATTTT. Protein product: CASSSGVGQPQHF.

The V call is TRBV21-1, the J call TRBJ1-2; the listed D gene, TRBD1, was not tested against the DNA. TRBV21-1 is a listed pseudogene. This CDR3 has 17 residues. The DNA of the CDR3 is TGTGCCAGCAGCAAATGGGAGACGACAGGGCTCTACTATGGCTACACCTTC. It is translated as CASSKWETTGLYYGYTF.

The chain links TRBV7-9 to TRBJ1-1; D is possibly TRBD1 (5 bases). With 5 bases removed from V and 4 bases from J, the gap between germline ends came to 11 bases. Germline V gene data show CDR1 as SEHNR and CDR2 as FQNEAQ (reference sequence). The CDR3 spans 13 residues. In nucleotides, the CDR3 is TGTGCCAGCAGCACTCAGGGTGGCACTGAAGCTTTCTTT. Amino acids: CASSTQGGTEAFF.

This chain links TRBV5-6 with TRBJ1-5; D gene ambiguous. Trimming left V 0 bases short and J 4 bases short, with 11 bases between. The length of the CDR3 is 15 residues. Germline-derived CDR1 and CDR2 are SGHDT and YYEEEE. Written as DNA, the CDR3 is TGTGCCAGCAGCTTGGCCCTGGGGAGGAATCAGCCCCAGCATTTT. Translating it yields CASSLALGRNQPQHF.

This clone has just one count. The V call is TRBV19, the J call TRBJ2-3; 9 bases line up with TRBD2. This CDR3 contains 14 residues. Germline CDR1 reads LNHDA; CDR2 reads SQIVND (reference sequence). The ends lost 8 bases at V and 5 bases at J; junction bases unmatched: 8. Here the CDR3 reads CASAAGTSLDTQYF. The CDR3 nucleotides read TGTGCCAGTGCAGCCGGGACTAGCTTAGATACGCAGTATTTT.

J is TRBJ1-2 and V is TRBV6-5; the match to TRBD1 covers 7 bases. CDR1 is MNHEY, CDR2 SVGAGI, per germline. Losses at the gene ends were 6 bases for V and 4 bases for J; bases not matched to a gene: 5. This CDR3 is built from 13 residues. The CDR3 bases are TGTGCCAGCAGCCAGGGACAGACCTATGGCTACACCTTC. Its translation is CASSQGQTYGYTF.

The CDR3 DNA follows: TGCGCCAGCAGCCCGGGACAGGGGTTTCGGAACACTGAAGCTTTCTTT. Translated, it gives CASSPGQGFRNTEAFF. This chain joins TRBV4-3 and TRBJ1-1; 10 bases align to TRBD1. Germline CDR1 is LGHNA and CDR2 is YSLEER. CDR3 length: 16 amino acids. J lost 1 base, V lost 4 bases, and 6 bases had no gene match.

V usage is TRBV11-1 and J usage is TRBJ2-1; D remains unclear. Per germline, CDR1 SGHAT and CDR2 FQDESV (reference sequence). The CDR3 is made up of 16 amino acids. V lost 2 bases to trimming and J lost 2 bases, with 13 bases between them. CDR3 nucleotide sequence: TGTGCCAGCAGCTTAAAGTGGAGAGCCGCCTACAATGAGCAGTTCTTC. Protein: CASSLKWRAAYNEQFF.

The V call is TRBV3-1 (or the pseudogene TRBV3-2), the J call TRBJ2-5; 10 bases map to TRBD1. With 4 bases clipped from V and 4 bases from J, the junction kept 3 bases outside the gene matches. The CDR3 runs to 14 residues. Looked up from germline, CDR1 is LGHDT and CDR2 is YNNKEL (reference sequence). Written as DNA, the CDR3 is TGTGCCAGCAGCCCTAGGACAGGGGGAGAGACCCAGTACTTC. As protein: CASSPRTGGETQYF.

The CDR3 sequence: CASSRLSRTDTQYF. The CDR3 DNA sequence: TGTGCCAGCAGCCGTCTAAGCCGCACAGATACGCAGTATTTT. This chain connects TRBV7-8 to TRBJ2-3; D unclear. Germline V gene sequence: CDR1 SGHVS, CDR2 FQNEAQ. V was trimmed by 5 bases and J by 1 base, leaving 10 bases between them. This CDR3 spans 14 amino acids.

This clone has a single count. The V and J genes are TRBV2 and TRBJ1-5; TRBD1 agrees at 7 bases. The V segment lost 4 bases and the J segment 11 bases; nucleotides outside the gene matches: 5. The CDR3 is made up of 12 amino acids. Germline-derived CDR1 and CDR2 are SNHLY and FYNNEI. The CDR3 region is CASSAPDRSQHF. The DNA for the CDR3 is TGTGCCAGCAGTGCACCGGACAGGTCCCAGCATTTT.

The chain has TRBV18 and TRBJ1-6; D is perhaps TRBD1 (6 bases). Germline V gene data show CDR1 as KGHSH and CDR2 as LQKENI. Between the trimmed V and J ends, which lost 4 bases and 0 bases, there was a span of 7 bases. The CDR3 is made up of 15 amino acids. The CDR3 DNA follows: TGTGCCAGCTCACTGGACAGCTCCTATAATTCACCCCTCCACTTT. Its protein is CASSLDSSYNSPLHF.

The J gene is TRBJ1-3, the V gene TRBV4-1, with a possible D match to TRBD1 (5 bases). This CDR3 region has 15 residues. V lost 1 base and J 5 bases, leaving 12 bases between the germline ends. Germline values: CDR1 MGHRA, CDR2 YSYEKL. CDR3 nucleotides: TGCGCCAGCAGCCAAGGGGTGGACACCCGAAACACCATATATTTT. This translates into CASSQGVDTRNTIYF.

The chain couples TRBV5-1 to TRBJ1-3; D call uncertain. The V end was cut by 2 bases, the J end by 0 bases, with 3 bases between. The CDR3 is made up of 13 amino acids. CDR1 and CDR2 from the germline V gene are SGHRS and YFSETQ. CDR3 sequence: CASSFGSGNTIYF. In DNA, the CDR3 is TGCGCCAGCAGCTTCGGCTCTGGAAACACCATATATTTT.

V usage is TRBV24-1 and J usage is TRBJ1-4; D ambiguous. From germline, CDR1 is KGHDR and CDR2 SFDVKD. The V gene lost 4 bases and the J gene lost 8 bases, with 7 bases spanning the gap. The CDR3 length is 12 residues. The CDR3: CATSETGEKLFF. DNA for the CDR3: TGTGCCACCAGTGAAACCGGGGAAAAACTGTTTTTT.